This TCR beta chain was recorded in a study of tumor-infiltrating lymphocytes in primary liver carcinoma. The authors made TCR beta cDNA from roughly 480 ng total RNA with a constant-region primer. Construction of TCR beta libraries relied on three successive nested multiplex PCR rounds employing slightly modified ARM-PCR. Running 9 to 11 cycles apiece, the first two PCR rounds relied on TRBV1-TRBV30 forward primers together with a C-beta reverse primer. TCRdb ran MiXCR on the multiplex PCR reads and lists one entry per CDR3 protein. The table shows about 75,000 distinct CDR3 sequences, with about 75% occurring only once. This CDR3 has 13 amino acids. V lost 10 bases to trimming and J lost 0 bases, with 13 bases between them. Germline CDR1 is MNHNS and CDR2 is SASEGT. Unsorted bulk tissue (roughly 17-34 mg) underwent RNA and DNA co-extraction. This clonotype was picked up a small number of times. This may stem from a read error, because a much larger clone lies one nucleotide away.

Sequencing used tumor-adjacent normal liver tissue. This chain links TRBV6-1 with TRBJ2-7; D unclear. The receptor comes from a middle-aged man with primary liver carcinoma and hepatitis B virus infection. CDR3 sequence reads: CATRTPNSYEQYF. DNA for the CDR3: TGTGCCACCCGGACGCCGAACTCCTACGAGCAGTACTTC.